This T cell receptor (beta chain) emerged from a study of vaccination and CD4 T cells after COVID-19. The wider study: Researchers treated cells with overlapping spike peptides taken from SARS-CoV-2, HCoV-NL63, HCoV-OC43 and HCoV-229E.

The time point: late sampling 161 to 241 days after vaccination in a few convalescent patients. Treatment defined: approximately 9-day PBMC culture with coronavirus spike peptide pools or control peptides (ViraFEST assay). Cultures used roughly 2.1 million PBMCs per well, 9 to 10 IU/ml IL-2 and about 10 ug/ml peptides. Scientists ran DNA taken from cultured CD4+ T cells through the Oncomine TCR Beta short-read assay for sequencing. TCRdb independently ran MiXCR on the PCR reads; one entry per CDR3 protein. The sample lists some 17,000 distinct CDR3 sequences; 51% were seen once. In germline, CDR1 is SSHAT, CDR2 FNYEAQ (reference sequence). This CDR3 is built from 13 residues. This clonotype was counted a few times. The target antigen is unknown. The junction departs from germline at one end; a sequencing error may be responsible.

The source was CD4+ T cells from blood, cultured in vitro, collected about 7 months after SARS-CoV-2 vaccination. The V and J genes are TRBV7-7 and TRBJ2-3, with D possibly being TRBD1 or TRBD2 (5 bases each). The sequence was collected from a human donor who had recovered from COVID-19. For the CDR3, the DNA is TGTGCTAGCAGCCGGGACCTCACAGATACGCAGTATTTT. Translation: CASSRDLTDTQYF.